Here is one TCR beta chain with its context. Its matching antigen is unknown. CDR1 MDHEN and CDR2 SYDVKM come from the germline V gene. The V and J ends lost 9 bases and 10 bases respectively, with 21 bases between them. CDR3 length: 14 residues. TCRdb reanalysed the 5' RACE reads using MiXCR and keeps one entry per CDR3 protein. This table has fewer than 400,000 distinct CDR3 sequences, approximately 20% appearing once. This specimen comes from a study of CD8 T cells in ankylosing spondylitis. General study findings and limits: Blood of patients with ankylosing spondylitis appeared to be characterized by a TCR beta motif of eight highly homologous variants.

Sequencing was done on a sample of blood, either unsorted or a sorted T cell fraction (not recorded which). This clonotype was sampled from a male donor with ankylosing spondylitis. V and J are TRBV28 and TRBJ2-2, with D perhaps TRBD1 (6 bases). DNA for the CDR3: TGTGCCAGTCAGACAGGAGTCCCATCAAAGGAGCTGTTTTTT. It specifies CASQTGVPSKELFF.